The 21 T cell receptor beta chains below come from one sample, sequenced in a study of T cells in Graves' hyperthyroidism and ophthalmopathy (dated by TCRdb to the late 2010s). Libraries came from multiplex PCR. Sequencing took place on an Illumina HiSeq 2000. The TCR beta CDR3 regions were amplified from the RNA transcripts. The TCR CDR3 was subjected to a first round of RT-PCR using the HTBI primer set and the Qiagen OneStep RT-PCR kit. In TCRdb, the public reads were trimmed at Q25 with fastp and aligned with MiXCR, with productive beta chains retained. Every CDR3 protein is listed once, alongside the most common genes and DNA of its rows. The sample has approximately 620,000 distinct CDR3 sequences on record, approximately 15% of them singletons. Together, the top ten hold roughly 3.5% of the sample. Sequenced material: blood. Receptors originate from a middle-aged woman with Graves' ophthalmopathy.

This clonotype was found many times. The chain has TRBV2 and TRBJ2-1; D might be TRBD2 (5 bases). Trimming shortened V by 3 bases and J by 0 bases, and 9 bases separated the two germline ends. CDR1 is SNHLY and CDR2 is FYNNEI in the germline V gene. This CDR3 region has 15 residues. The DNA of the CDR3 is TGTGCCAGCAGTGAGCAGCGGACCTCCTACAATGAGCAGTTCTTC. Translation gives CASSEQRTSYNEQFF.

This clonotype was recorded at least ten times. This chain connects TRBV7-3 to TRBJ2-3; TRBD1 might be the D (6 bases). The germline V gene encodes CDR1 SGHTA and CDR2 FQGTGA. The V and J ends lost 6 bases and 1 base respectively, with 14 bases between them. This CDR3 has 15 amino acids. In nucleotides, the CDR3 is TGTGCCAGCAGTAGCATAGGGGGTCGCACAGATACGCAGTATTTT. This sequence encodes CASSSIGGRTDTQYF.

The genes are TRBV7-2 and TRBJ2-3, with 15 nucleotides matching TRBD2. Trimming removed 6 bases from V and 7 bases from J; junction bases left unmatched: 8. The CDR3 length is 16 residues. Looked up from germline, CDR1 is SGHTA and CDR2 is FQGNSA. The CDR3 protein is CASSGSGTSGGYTQYF. Written as DNA, the CDR3 is TGTGCCAGCAGTGGTTCCGGGACTAGCGGGGGGTATACGCAGTATTTT.

The chain couples TRBV5-5 to TRBJ2-5; 9 bases line up with TRBD1. With V trimmed by 5 bases and J by 2 bases, 7 bases remained unmatched. Germline V gene sequence: CDR1 SGHKS, CDR2 YYEKEE (reference sequence). CDR3 length equals 15 residues. The CDR3 coding sequence is TGTGCCAGCAGTTCCGGGACAGGGCCTCAAGAGACCCAGTACTTC. It specifies CASSSGTGPQETQYF.

This clonotype appeared many times. This sequence joins TRBV6-1 and TRBJ2-7; 8 bases are shared with TRBD2. CDR3 length: 14 amino acids. Germline values: CDR1 MNHNS, CDR2 SASEGT. Unmatched junction bases numbered 8, after V lost 7 bases and J lost 3 bases. This chain's CDR3 is CASTQSGRYYEQYF. The CDR3 bases are TGTGCCAGCACTCAGAGCGGGAGATACTACGAGCAGTACTTC.

CDR3 in amino acids: CSATPLAGETDTQYF. The CDR3 DNA is TGCAGTGCCACCCCCCTAGCGGGAGAAACAGATACGCAGTATTTT. The chain is built from TRBV20-1 and TRBJ2-3, with TRBD2 identical over 10 bases. The V segment lost 6 bases and the J segment 3 bases; nucleotides outside the gene matches: 9. The CDR3 is made up of 15 amino acids. Germline lookup yields CDR1 DFQATT and CDR2 SNEGSKA (reference sequence).

In this sample, this clonotype turned up many times. The V and J genes are TRBV2 and TRBJ1-5; 10 positions match TRBD1. Germline values: CDR1 SNHLY, CDR2 FYNNEI. CDR3 length equals 14 residues. The V gene end was trimmed by 6 bases and the J gene end by 9 bases; junction bases not matched to a gene: 8. The CDR3 DNA is TGTGCCAGCAGCAGGACAGGGGGTGTTGGGCCCCAGCATTTT. Its protein is CASSRTGGVGPQHF.

Ten or more counts support this clonotype. The genes are TRBV18 and TRBJ2-1; 7 bases are a match to TRBD1. The J segment lost 7 bases and the V segment lost 1 base, leaving 1 base of the junction unmatched. In germline, CDR1 is KGHSH, CDR2 LQKENI. The CDR3 runs to 13 residues. CDR3 protein: CASSPQGANEQFF. Written as DNA, the CDR3 is TGTGCCAGCTCACCACAGGGGGCTAATGAGCAGTTCTTC.

This clonotype was recorded many times. This chain's CDR3 is CASSLIGWTGELFF. DNA of the CDR3: TGTGCCAGCAGCTTAATCGGTTGGACCGGGGAGCTGTTTTTT. The rearrangement links TRBV7-3 to TRBJ2-2; D uncertain. Trimming removed 1 base from V and 5 bases from J, with 8 bases in between. Germline V gives CDR1 SGHTA, CDR2 FQGTGA. The CDR3 runs 14 residues.

The sample holds a few counts of this clonotype. This rearrangement joins TRBV7-2 to TRBJ1-2; D not resolved. Germline CDR1 reads SGHTA; CDR2 reads FQGNSA. The germline V and J ends were trimmed by 5 bases and 5 bases, with 15 bases remaining between them. The CDR3 is 14 residues long. The CDR3, as DNA: TGTGCCAGCAGCCCCAGGATGGCAGATTATGGCTACACCTTC. This sequence encodes CASSPRMADYGYTF.

This clonotype was observed a handful of times. J is TRBJ2-3 and V is TRBV29-1; D gene ambiguous. The CDR3 covers 14 residues. Germline V lookup: CDR1 SQVTM, CDR2 ANQGSEA. The V gene lost 4 bases and the J gene lost 1 base, with 12 bases spanning the gap. The CDR3 sequence is CSVGGRAGTDTQYF. The DNA for the CDR3 is TGCAGCGTTGGAGGTAGAGCAGGCACAGATACGCAGTATTTT.

This clonotype came up many times. The V gene is TRBV7-9, the J gene TRBJ2-1; D not resolved. Trimming cost V 6 bases and J 7 bases, with 16 bases left between them. Germline V gene sequence: CDR1 SEHNR, CDR2 FQNEAQ (reference sequence). The CDR3 covers 14 residues. The CDR3 loop reads CASSPTRADNEQFF. The CDR3 DNA reads as TGTGCCAGCAGTCCAACCCGGGCTGATAATGAGCAGTTCTTC.

This clonotype was counted many times. The chain links TRBV6-2 or TRBV6-3 to TRBJ2-2; D remains ambiguous. Trimming cost V 5 bases and J 3 bases, with 10 bases left between them. Germline assignment: CDR1 MNHEY and CDR2 SVGEGT. CDR3 length: 14 amino acids. CDR3 region: CASSKARYTGELFF. The DNA for the CDR3 is TGTGCCAGCAGTAAGGCTAGATACACCGGGGAGCTGTTTTTT.

This clonotype was counted ten times or more. V usage is TRBV11-2 and J usage is TRBJ2-2; the match to TRBD1 covers 9 bases. Per the germline V gene, CDR1 is SGHAT and CDR2 is FQNNGV. This CDR3 contains 16 residues. Germline trimming cut 7 bases from V and 1 base from J; bases unmatched to any gene: 7. Here the CDR3 reads CASTGTGKGNTGELFF. The CDR3 DNA follows: TGTGCCAGCACCGGGACAGGGAAGGGGAACACCGGGGAGCTGTTTTTT.

This clonotype has more than one count but fewer than ten. This may stem from a read error, because a much larger clone lies one nucleotide away. This sequence joins TRBV30 and TRBJ1-1; D is possibly TRBD1 (5 bases). The V end was cut by 1 base, the J end by 1 base, with 7 bases between. This CDR3 has 13 amino acids. Germline CDR1 GTSNPN, CDR2 SVGIG (reference sequence). The CDR3 region has the DNA TGTGCCTGGAGTGGGCAGGGGAACACTGAAGCTTTCTTT. Encoded protein: CAWSGQGNTEAFF.

This clonotype came up many times. The chain links TRBV5-5 to TRBJ2-5, with D perhaps given as TRBD1 or TRBD2 (5 bases each). Germline assignment: CDR1 SGHKS and CDR2 YYEKEE (reference sequence). The V end was cut by 4 bases, the J end by 2 bases, with 9 bases between. There are 13 residues in the CDR3. This chain's CDR3 is CASSPGAQETQYF. The CDR3 region has the DNA TGTGCCAGCAGCCCCGGGGCGCAAGAGACCCAGTACTTC.

This clonotype was seen repeatedly, ten times or more. J is TRBJ2-2 and V is TRBV7-3; no clear D. This CDR3 region has 17 residues. The germline V and J ends were trimmed by 6 bases and 6 bases, with 23 bases remaining between them. Germline lookup yields CDR1 SGHTA and CDR2 FQGTGA. The CDR3 coding sequence is TGTGCCAGCAGTCCCAAACGGATTCAGGCCTCGGCCGGGGAGCTGTTTTTT. Encoded protein: CASSPKRIQASAGELFF.

This sequence joins TRBV4-2 and TRBJ2-7, with D maybe TRBD1 (6 bases). The CDR3 consists of 13 residues. Germline CDR1 reads LGHNA; CDR2 reads YNFKEQ. Between the trimmed V and J ends, which lost 5 bases and 2 bases, there was a span of 10 bases. The DNA of the CDR3 is TGTGCCAGCAGCGCATGGGGGCCCTACGAGCAGTACTTC. It translates to CASSAWGPYEQYF.

V is TRBV24-1 and J is TRBJ2-1, with 9 nucleotides matching TRBD2. This CDR3 region has 15 residues. Per germline, CDR1 KGHDR and CDR2 SFDVKD. Unmatched junction bases numbered 7, after V lost 3 bases and J lost 8 bases. Written as DNA, the CDR3 is TGTGCCACCAGTGATCCGGGACTAGCAGGCGATGAGCAGTTCTTC. Its translation is CATSDPGLAGDEQFF.

A word on this clonotype: A much more abundant neighbour one base away suggests this may be a read error. This chain connects TRBV19 to TRBJ1-1; D is possibly TRBD1 (5 bases). The CDR3 sequence is 16 residues long. Germline V gene lookup returns CDR1 LNHDA and CDR2 SQIVND (reference sequence). V was pared by 7 bases and J by 5 bases, with 23 bases between. The CDR3 protein is CASITGAAAAETEAFF. CDR3 DNA sequence: TGTGCCAGTATCACTGGGGCAGCGGCGGCGGAAACTGAAGCTTTCTTT.

The gene calls are TRBV20-1 and TRBJ2-3; 7 nucleotides match TRBD1. The V gene's germline CDR1 is DFQATT and CDR2 SNEGSKA (reference sequence). The trim removed 7 bases at V and 1 base at J, leaving 8 bases unmatched. The CDR3 runs to 14 residues. The CDR3 DNA sequence: TGCAGTGGTACAGGGGTAAGAGGCACAGATACGCAGTATTTT. Translating it yields CSGTGVRGTDTQYF.